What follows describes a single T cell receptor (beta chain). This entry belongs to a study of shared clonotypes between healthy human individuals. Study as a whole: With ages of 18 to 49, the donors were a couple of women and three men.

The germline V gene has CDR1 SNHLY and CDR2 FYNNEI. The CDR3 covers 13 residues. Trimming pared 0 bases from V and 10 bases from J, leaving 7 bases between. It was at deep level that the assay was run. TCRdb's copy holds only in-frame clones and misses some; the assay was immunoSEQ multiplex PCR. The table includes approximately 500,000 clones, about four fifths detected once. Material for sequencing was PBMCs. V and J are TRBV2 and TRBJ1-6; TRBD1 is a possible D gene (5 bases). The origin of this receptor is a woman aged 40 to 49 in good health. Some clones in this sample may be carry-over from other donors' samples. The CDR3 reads CASSEAWGSPLHF. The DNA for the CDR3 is TGTGCCAGCAGTGAAGCATGGGGGTCACCCCTCCACTTT.